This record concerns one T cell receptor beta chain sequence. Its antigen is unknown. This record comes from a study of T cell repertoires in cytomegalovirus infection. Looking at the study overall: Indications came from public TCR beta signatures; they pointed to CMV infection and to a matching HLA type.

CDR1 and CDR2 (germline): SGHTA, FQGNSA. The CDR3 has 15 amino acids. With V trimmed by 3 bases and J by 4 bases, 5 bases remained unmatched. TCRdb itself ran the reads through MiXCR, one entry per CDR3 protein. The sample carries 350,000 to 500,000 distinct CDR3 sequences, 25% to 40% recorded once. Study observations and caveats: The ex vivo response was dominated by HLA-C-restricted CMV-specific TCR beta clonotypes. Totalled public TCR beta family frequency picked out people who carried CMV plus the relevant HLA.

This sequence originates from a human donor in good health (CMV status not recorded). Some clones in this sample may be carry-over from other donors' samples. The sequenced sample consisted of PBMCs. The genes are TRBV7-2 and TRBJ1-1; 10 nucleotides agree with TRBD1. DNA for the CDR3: TGTGCCAGCAGCTTTCACGGGACAGGGGTCACTGAAGCTTTCTTT. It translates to CASSFHGTGVTEAFF.